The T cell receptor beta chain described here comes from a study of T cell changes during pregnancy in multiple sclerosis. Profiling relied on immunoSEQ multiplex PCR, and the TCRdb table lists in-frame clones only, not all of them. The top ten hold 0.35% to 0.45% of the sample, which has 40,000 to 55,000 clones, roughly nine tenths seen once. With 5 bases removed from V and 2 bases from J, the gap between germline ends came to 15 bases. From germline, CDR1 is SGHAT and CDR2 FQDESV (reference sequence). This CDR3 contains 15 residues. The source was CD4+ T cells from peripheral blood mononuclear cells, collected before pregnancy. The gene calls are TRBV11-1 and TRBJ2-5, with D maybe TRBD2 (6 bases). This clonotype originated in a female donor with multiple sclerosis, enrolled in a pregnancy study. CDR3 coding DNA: TGTGCCAGCAGCCGACGGGAGCGGGCTCAAGAGACCCAGTACTTC. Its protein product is CASSRRERAQETQYF.